Presented here are 30 T cell receptor beta chains from one specimen sequenced in a study of blood T cell repertoires in COVID-19. TCRdb's copy holds only in-frame clones and misses some; the assay was immunoSEQ multiplex PCR. The sample holds some 100,000 clones, around four fifths seen once. Sequencing used peripheral blood. The receptors come from a man between 65 and 85 years old with active or convalescent COVID-19.

The chain couples TRBV6-2 or TRBV6-3 to TRBJ2-7; weak D call: TRBD2 (6 bases). The CDR3 has 17 amino acids. V gave up 0 bases and J gave up 2 bases, with 17 bases separating them. Germline CDR1 is MNHEY and CDR2 is SVGEGT. In DNA form, the CDR3 reads TGTGCCAGCAGTTACTCGGCCCCAGCGGGCATTGCCTACGAGCAGTACTTC. As protein: CASSYSAPAGIAYEQYF.

Many counts were recorded for this clone. The chain joins TRBV18 to TRBJ1-1; D unclear. Germline CDR1 reads KGHSH; CDR2 reads LQKENI. Trimming removed 3 bases at V and 1 base at J, with 21 bases between. The CDR3 totals 18 residues. CDR3: CASSPLWQRRMQNTEAFF. CDR3 bases: TGTGCCAGCTCACCGTTATGGCAGCGACGGATGCAGAACACTGAAGCTTTCTTT.

V gene TRBV7-3 combines with J gene TRBJ1-1, with D perhaps matching TRBD1 (5 bases). Germline V gene data show CDR1 as SGHTA and CDR2 as FQGTGA. The CDR3 covers 17 residues. Trimming pared 1 base from V and 3 bases from J, leaving 18 bases between. The CDR3 DNA reads as TGTGCCAGCAGCTTAATGGCGGGGGGTAATATGTACACTGAAGCTTTCTTT. Translation gives CASSLMAGGNMYTEAFF. Full variable domain (remainder filled in from reference TRBV7-3 and TRBJ1-1): GAGVSQTPSNKVTEKGKYVELRCDPISGHTALYWYRQSLGQGPEFLIYFQGTGAADDSGLPNDRFFAVRPEGSVSTLKIQRTERGDSAVYLCASSLMAGGNMYTEAFFGQGTRLTVV.

This clone came up a few times. Different DNA sequences within this sample yield the same CDR3. The chain carries TRBV30 and TRBJ2-1; the D gene is possibly TRBD2 (5 bases). Between the trimmed V and J ends, which lost 0 bases and 0 bases, there was a span of 9 bases. The CDR3 totals 15 residues. The germline CDR1 and CDR2 sequences are GTSNPN and SVGIG (reference sequence). This chain's CDR3 is CAWSVQGGSYNEQFF. The CDR3 bases are TGTGCCTGGAGTGTACAAGGAGGCTCCTACAATGAGCAGTTCTTC. The variable domain in full, with the rest retrieved from reference TRBV30 and TRBJ2-1, is SQTIHQWPATLVQPVGSPLSLECTVEGTSNPNLYWYRQAAGRGLQLLFYSVGIGQISSEVPQNLSASRPQDRQFILSSKKLLLSDSGFYLCAWSVQGGSYNEQFFGPGTRLTVL.

V gene TRBV30 combines with J gene TRBJ1-5; D perhaps matches TRBD1 (5 bases). The CDR3 runs to 15 residues. Trimming left V 4 bases short and J 5 bases short, with 18 bases between. CDR1 is GTSNPN, CDR2 SVGIG, per germline (reference sequence). CDR3 coding DNA: TGTGCCTGGAAAGGTGAGGGAGGGGTCCATCAGCCCCAGCATTTT. Protein: CAWKGEGGVHQPQHF. The complete variable domain, with remaining parts taken from reference TRBV30 and TRBJ1-5, reads SQTIHQWPATLVQPVGSPLSLECTVEGTSNPNLYWYRQAAGRGLQLLFYSVGIGQISSEVPQNLSASRPQDRQFILSSKKLLLSDSGFYLCAWKGEGGVHQPQHFGDGTRLSIL.

The J gene is TRBJ2-2, the V gene TRBV13; tentatively, D is TRBD1 (6 bases). V lost 5 bases and J 6 bases, leaving 19 bases between the germline ends. This CDR3 has 16 amino acids. Germline V lookup: CDR1 PRHDT, CDR2 FYEKMQ (reference sequence). As DNA, the CDR3 is TGTGCCAGCAGCCGAGCCAGGGGCGGCTACGCCGGGGAGCTGTTTTTT. Translated: CASSRARGGYAGELFF.

V and J are TRBV20-1 and TRBJ1-2; D is unclear. Trimming took 3 bases from V and 5 from J, leaving 7 bases between them. Germline V gene sequence: CDR1 DFQATT, CDR2 SNEGSKA (reference sequence). The CDR3 has 11 residues. The CDR3 coding sequence is TGCAGTGCTAGGCCCCTATATGGCTACACCTTC. Translating gives CSARPLYGYTF.

Written as DNA, the CDR3 is TGTGCCAGCAGCTTAGGGGGACAGGCCTCCTACGAGCAGTACTTC. This codes for CASSLGGQASYEQYF. The genes are TRBV7-2 and TRBJ2-7, with 8 bases lining up with TRBD1. The CDR3 has 15 residues. The V gene end was trimmed by 1 base and the J gene end by 0 bases; junction bases not matched to a gene: 2. The germline V gene encodes CDR1 SGHTA and CDR2 FQGNSA.

The rearrangement links TRBV6-6 to TRBJ2-5, with 9 bases lining up with TRBD1. Per germline, CDR1 MNHNY and CDR2 SVGAGI (reference sequence). This CDR3 spans 14 amino acids. V lost 8 bases and J lost 10; bases outside the gene matches: 14. The DNA of the CDR3 is TGTGCCAGCCGCCCTCCCGGGACAGGGAAGGACCAGTACTTC. This gives the protein CASRPPGTGKDQYF.

This chain links TRBV6-1 with TRBJ1-1; D not resolved. This CDR3 has 13 amino acids. Germline V gene sequence: CDR1 MNHNS, CDR2 SASEGT. Deletions cut 0 bases from V and 4 bases from J, with 6 bases between. The CDR3 loop is CASSEATRTEAFF. Written as DNA, the CDR3 is TGTGCCAGCAGTGAAGCCACGCGCACTGAAGCTTTCTTT.

The rearrangement uses TRBV3-1 (or the pseudogene TRBV3-2) and TRBJ1-5; D unclear. The CDR3 length is 17 residues. The germline gives CDR1 LGHDT, CDR2 YNNKEL (reference sequence). The ends were cut back, 4 bases at V and 0 bases at J, with 16 bases in the middle. This CDR3 reads CASSPAPSGFSNQPQHF. The CDR3 DNA sequence: TGTGCCAGCAGCCCGGCGCCTTCGGGTTTTAGCAATCAGCCCCAGCATTTT.

There are a few counts of this clone. The chain links TRBV24-1 to TRBJ1-5; 8 bases match TRBD1. After removal of 7 bases from V and 7 bases from J, the junction contained 5 bases not matched to a gene. The germline CDR1 and CDR2 sequences are KGHDR and SFDVKD. This CDR3 has 13 amino acids. CDR3 DNA: TGTGCCACCAGCAGGACAGGGCTACAGCCCCAGCATTTT. This sequence encodes CATSRTGLQPQHF.

The chain is built from TRBV6-5 and TRBJ1-1, with D hard to call. Germline-derived CDR1 and CDR2 are MNHEY and SVGAGI. The CDR3 totals 12 residues. V dropped 9 bases and J dropped 6 bases, with 14 bases sitting between them. In DNA form, the CDR3 reads TGTGCCAGTCAAAACCAGTTCTCTGAAGCTTTCTTT. Translation: CASQNQFSEAFF.

The chain has TRBV4-1 and TRBJ2-1; weak D call: TRBD2 (5 bases). Germline CDR1 and CDR2: MGHRA and YSYEKL. Trimming cost V 1 base and J 4 bases, with 11 bases left between them. The length of the CDR3 is 15 residues. The CDR3 sequence is CASSQVLGLYNEQFF. In DNA form, the CDR3 reads TGCGCCAGCAGCCAAGTCTTAGGACTTTACAATGAGCAGTTCTTC.

This clone was seen at least ten times. The rearrangement links TRBV7-2 to TRBJ1-3; no firm D call. In germline, CDR1 is SGHTA, CDR2 FQGNSA. This CDR3 is built from 12 residues. Trimming left V 5 bases short and J 3 bases short, with 5 bases between. The CDR3 spells CASSPGGNTIYF. The CDR3 DNA sequence: TGTGCCAGCAGCCCCGGTGGAAACACCATATATTTT.

The chain links TRBV3-1 (or the pseudogene TRBV3-2) to TRBJ2-7; TRBD1 agrees at 9 bases. The CDR3 runs 15 residues. V gave up 3 bases and J gave up 7 bases; unmatched junction bases: 10. Germline V gene lookup returns CDR1 LGHDT and CDR2 YNNKEL (reference sequence). The CDR3 is CASSQWTGAGGEQYF. The CDR3 DNA reads as TGTGCCAGCAGCCAGTGGACAGGGGCAGGCGGGGAGCAGTACTTC.

The rearrangement uses TRBV4-2 and TRBJ2-3; 15 bases align to TRBD2. The CDR3 consists of 18 residues. With V trimmed by 2 bases and J by 3 bases, 6 bases remained unmatched. CDR1 and CDR2 from the germline V gene are LGHNA and YNFKEQ. CDR3 loop: CASSQFDGLAGGTDTQYF. The CDR3 DNA reads as TGTGCCAGCAGCCAATTTGATGGACTAGCGGGAGGGACAGATACGCAGTATTTT.

This clone was found a few times. CDR3 protein: CASSPDRGGGLETQYF. CDR3 in DNA: TGTGCCAGCAGCCCCGACAGGGGAGGGGGGCTGGAGACCCAGTACTTC. V and J are TRBV5-6 and TRBJ2-5; a possible D gene is TRBD1 (8 bases). Per the germline V gene, CDR1 is SGHDT and CDR2 is YYEEEE. V lost 4 bases and J lost 5, with 21 bases in between. CDR3 length equals 16 residues.

This rearrangement joins TRBV5-4 to TRBJ2-5; 10 nucleotides line up with TRBD1. Per the germline V gene, CDR1 is SGHNT and CDR2 is YYREEE (reference sequence). J was trimmed by 3 bases and V by 4 bases; bases with no gene match: 6. CDR3 length equals 15 residues. The CDR3: CASSRSGTGEETQYF. CDR3 coding DNA: TGTGCCAGCAGCCGCTCCGGGACAGGGGAAGAGACCCAGTACTTC. The full variable domain, completed using reference TRBV5-4 and TRBJ2-5, is ETGVTQSPTHLIKTRGQQVTLRCSSQSGHNTVSWYQQALGQGPQFIFQYYREEENGRGNFPPRFSGLQFPNYSSELNVNALELDDSALYLCASSRSGTGEETQYFGPGTRLLVL.

V and J are TRBV28 and TRBJ2-7; the D gene is possibly TRBD1 (5 bases). Germline loops: CDR1 MDHEN, CDR2 SYDVKM. This CDR3 comprises 13 residues. Trimming took 6 bases from V and 2 from J, leaving 11 bases between them. The CDR3 sequence is CASSIQETYEQYF. The CDR3 DNA is TGTGCCAGCAGCATACAGGAAACCTACGAGCAGTACTTC. Based on the CDR3 plus reference TRBV28 and TRBJ2-7, the full variable domain is DVKVTQSSRYLVKRTGEKVFLECVQDMDHENMFWYRQDPGLGLRLIYFSYDVKMKEKGDIPEGYSVSREKKERFSLILESASTNQTSMYLCASSIQETYEQYFGPGTRLTVT.

The chain carries TRBV18 and TRBJ2-7, with 7 bases that match TRBD1. The CDR3 loop spans 16 amino acids. After removal of 0 bases from V and 0 bases from J, the junction contained 5 bases not matched to a gene. Germline-derived CDR1 and CDR2 are KGHSH and LQKENI. CDR3 nucleotide sequence: TGTGCCAGCTCACCACCGGACAGGACCTTCTCCTACGAGCAGTACTTC. This sequence encodes CASSPPDRTFSYEQYF.

The CDR3 DNA is TGCAGCGTGACAGGCCAGAACACCGGGGAGCTGTTTTTT. Protein product: CSVTGQNTGELFF. The chain is built from TRBV29-1 and TRBJ2-2; tentative D call: TRBD1 (6 bases). Deletions cut 6 bases from V and 1 base from J, with 9 bases between. This CDR3 region has 13 residues. CDR1 SQVTM and CDR2 ANQGSEA come from the germline V gene.

The chain joins TRBV7-2 to TRBJ2-5; D is possibly TRBD2 (6 bases). Germline V gene lookup returns CDR1 SGHTA and CDR2 FQGNSA. This CDR3 spans 15 amino acids. V dropped 4 bases and J dropped 6 bases, with 18 bases sitting between them. As DNA, the CDR3 is TGTGCCAGCAGCTCGTTAGCGGACCCCCCAAAGACCCAGTACTTC. Protein sequence: CASSSLADPPKTQYF. The full variable domain, rest sourced from reference TRBV7-2 and TRBJ2-5, is GAGVSQSPSNKVTEKGKDVELRCDPISGHTALYWYRQSLGQGLEFLIYFQGNSAPDKSGLPSDRFSAERTGGSVSTLTIQRTQQEDSAVYLCASSSLADPPKTQYFGPGTRLLVL.

The chain combines TRBV24-1 with TRBJ2-3; D is perhaps TRBD1 (6 bases). V lost 1 base to trimming and J lost 3 bases, with 13 bases between them. There are 16 residues in the CDR3. Germline CDR1 is KGHDR and CDR2 is SFDVKD. CDR3 amino acids: CATSDFGTPGTDTQYF. CDR3 nucleotides: TGTGCCACCAGTGATTTCGGGACACCGGGGACAGATACGCAGTATTTT.

The genes are TRBV28 and TRBJ1-5; 9 nucleotides line up with TRBD1. Looked up from germline, CDR1 is MDHEN and CDR2 is SYDVKM. Trimming removed 5 bases from V and 7 bases from J; junction bases left unmatched: 6. This CDR3 has 14 residues. CDR3 nucleotide sequence: TGTGCCAGCAGTGCCGGGACAGGGATGCAGCCCCAGCATTTT. This sequence encodes CASSAGTGMQPQHF.

A few counts support this clone. V and J are TRBV6-5 and TRBJ2-1; maybe TRBD2 (7 bases). Trimming stripped 7 bases from V and 6 bases from J, with 19 bases between. The germline gives CDR1 MNHEY, CDR2 SVGAGI. The CDR3 sequence is 15 residues long. The CDR3 loop is CASTEMGGAGNEQFF. As DNA, the CDR3 is TGTGCCAGCACCGAGATGGGGGGGGCAGGCAATGAGCAGTTCTTC.

The rearrangement joins TRBV5-5 to TRBJ2-2; 7 nucleotides agree with TRBD2. CDR1 is SGHKS, CDR2 YYEKEE, per germline (reference sequence). This CDR3 is built from 16 residues. With V trimmed by 4 bases and J by 0 bases, 6 bases remained unmatched. The CDR3 DNA reads TGTGCCAGCAGCCTTTTTGGGGGGGCGAACACCGGGGAGCTGTTTTTT. It specifies CASSLFGGANTGELFF. The variable domain in full, completed from reference TRBV5-5 and TRBJ2-2, reads DAGVTQSPTHLIKTRGQQVTLRCSPISGHKSVSWYQQVLGQGPQFIFQYYEKEERGRGNFPDRFSARQFPNYSSELNVNALLLGDSALYLCASSLFGGANTGELFFGEGSRLTVL.

J is TRBJ2-1 and V is TRBV24-1, with 9 bases identical to TRBD2. Unmatched junction bases numbered 15, after V lost 6 bases and J lost 10 bases. CDR3 size: 16 residues. CDR1 and CDR2 from the germline V gene are KGHDR and SFDVKD. The CDR3 DNA sequence: TGTGCCACCAGTAGGGATCTAGCGGGACCTTCTGAAGAGCAGTTCTTC. It specifies CATSRDLAGPSEEQFF.

This chain connects TRBV10-3 to TRBJ2-7, with TRBD2 identical over 12 bases. The V segment lost 3 bases and the J segment 2 bases; nucleotides outside the gene matches: 5. Germline V lookup: CDR1 ENHRY, CDR2 SYGVKD. There are 16 residues in the CDR3. CDR3 bases: TGTGCCATCAGTGAAGCTAGCGGGGGGGCAGCCTACGAGCAGTACTTC. It is translated as CAISEASGGAAYEQYF.

This chain connects TRBV7-2 to TRBJ2-2, with 12 bases aligning to TRBD2. Germline V gene data show CDR1 as SGHTA and CDR2 as FQGNSA. The CDR3 is 15 amino acids. Trimming cost V 5 bases and J 6 bases; bases outside gene matches: 4. The CDR3 spells CASSPLAGGPGELFF. The CDR3 DNA sequence: TGTGCCAGCAGCCCTCTAGCGGGAGGGCCCGGGGAGCTGTTTTTT.